Presented here are 17 T cell receptor beta chains from one specimen sequenced in a study of CD8 T cells in ankylosing spondylitis. Study outcomes and limitations: Characteristic of ankylosing spondylitis blood, it appeared, was a TCR beta motif comprising about eight highly homologous variants.

No antigen is known for these receptors. TCRdb redid the calling of the 5' RACE reads with MiXCR, one entry per CDR3 protein. The repertoire has roughly 700,000 distinct CDR3 sequences, around 20% of them found once; the top ten carry under 20%. The source material was blood, either unsorted or a sorted T cell fraction (not recorded which). All receptors come from a male donor with ankylosing spondylitis.

This rearrangement joins TRBV7-8 to TRBJ2-5, with D uncertain. CDR3 length: 12 residues. Germline CDR1 reads SGHVS; CDR2 reads FQNEAQ. Trimming removed 4 bases at V and 7 bases at J, with 10 bases between. The CDR3 DNA reads as TGTGCCAGCAGCTCTCATTTGGGGACCCAGTACTTC. Translation: CASSSHLGTQYF. Combining the CDR3 with reference TRBV7-8 and TRBJ2-5 gives the whole variable domain GAGVSQSPRYKVAKRGQDVALRCDPISGHVSLFWYQQALGQGPEFLTYFQNEAQLDKSGLPSDRFFAERPEGSVSTLKIQRTQQEDSAVYLCASSSHLGTQYFGPGTRLLVL.

The sample holds a few counts of this clonotype. The gene calls are TRBV2 and TRBJ2-5; D perhaps matches TRBD2 (6 bases). Germline CDR1 is SNHLY and CDR2 is FYNNEI. V was clipped by 3 bases and J by 7 bases, with 12 bases between them. The CDR3 is 13 residues long. The CDR3 is CASSEATRGTQYF. The CDR3 DNA sequence: TGTGCCAGCAGTGAGGCTACGCGGGGGACCCAGTACTTC.

The chain has TRBV18 and TRBJ2-7, with 7 nucleotides matching TRBD1. The junction had 8 bases not matched to a gene; V was cut back by 6 bases and J by 0 bases. This CDR3 has 15 residues. Germline CDR1 reads KGHSH; CDR2 reads LQKENI. As DNA, the CDR3 is TGTGCCAGCTCCCCCGAGGGGGCGGGCTCCTACGAGCAGTACTTC. Protein sequence: CASSPEGAGSYEQYF.

This clonotype appeared a few times. The chain recombines TRBV12-3 or TRBV12-4 with TRBJ2-7; D is ambiguous. V lost 6 bases and J lost 2, with 14 bases in between. The CDR3 loop spans 14 amino acids. CDR3 sequence reads: CASSPTRSTYEQYF. CDR3 DNA: TGTGCCAGCAGCCCAACCCGGTCCACCTACGAGCAGTACTTC.

The table lists this clonotype with a count of one. The V call is TRBV6-8, the J call TRBJ2-3; D gene uncertain. Germline loops: CDR1 MNHGY, CDR2 SAAAGT. V gave up 6 bases and J gave up 6 bases, with 16 bases separating them. The CDR3 contains 14 residues. CDR3 sequence (DNA): TGTGCCAGCAGCCACCCCGGACGCATCGATACGCAGTATTTT. Translation: CASSHPGRIDTQYF.

This clonotype has only a few counts. The J gene is TRBJ1-2, the V gene TRBV6-5, with D unclear. CDR3 length equals 14 residues. The germline gives CDR1 MNHEY, CDR2 SVGAGI. Between the trimmed V and J ends, which lost 3 bases and 2 bases, there was a span of 10 bases. The CDR3 coding sequence is TGTGCCAGCAGTTATGCCCCAGGCAACTATGGCTACACCTTC. Translating gives CASSYAPGNYGYTF.

This clonotype has a handful of counts. This sequence joins TRBV27 and TRBJ2-1; 9 nucleotides line up with TRBD1. The CDR3 spans 15 residues. The trim removed 2 bases at V and 3 bases at J, leaving 2 bases unmatched. Germline values: CDR1 MNHEY, CDR2 SMNVEV (reference sequence). CDR3 sequence reads: CASSLGTGNYNEQFF. The CDR3, as DNA: TGTGCCAGCAGTTTAGGGACAGGGAACTACAATGAGCAGTTCTTC.

This clonotype came up once. The chain is built from TRBV30 and TRBJ2-7, with TRBD2 identical over 7 bases. The germline gives CDR1 GTSNPN, CDR2 SVGIG (reference sequence). This CDR3 comprises 13 residues. The CDR3 is CAGVGGSSYEQYF. Written as DNA, the CDR3 is TGTGCTGGGGTCGGGGGGAGCTCCTACGAGCAGTACTTC.

This clonotype showed up just a few times. The V and J genes are TRBV29-1 and TRBJ2-7; a possible D gene is TRBD1 (5 bases). Germline lookup yields CDR1 SQVTM and CDR2 ANQGSEA. Trimming stripped 2 bases from V and 3 bases from J, with 14 bases between. This CDR3 spans 14 amino acids. The CDR3 DNA reads as TGCAGCGTTGAAAAGCAGGGTGGGCGCTACGAGCAGTACTTC. Translation gives CSVEKQGGRYEQYF.

In its sample, this clonotype was seen a few times. This chain connects TRBV12-3 or TRBV12-4 to TRBJ1-5; D perhaps matches TRBD1 (5 bases). Trimming took 4 bases from V and 6 from J, leaving 16 bases between them. The CDR3 covers 15 residues. The CDR3 DNA is TGTGCCAGCAGTTGGGGCGGCCCCTCGTCTCAGCCCCAGCATTTT. As protein: CASSWGGPSSQPQHF.

The chain combines TRBV7-9 with TRBJ2-2; 10 nucleotides match TRBD2. Germline V gene sequence: CDR1 SEHNR, CDR2 FQNEAQ (reference sequence). The trim removed 5 bases at V and 0 bases at J, leaving 3 bases unmatched. The CDR3 contains 16 residues. CDR3 nucleotides: TGTGCCAGCAGCCTTACTAGCGGGGCGAACACCGGGGAGCTGTTTTTT. This sequence encodes CASSLTSGANTGELFF.

This clonotype has ten or more counts. One end of the junction does not line up with germline, which may come from a read error. This sequence joins TRBV29-1 and TRBJ2-1; D remains ambiguous. The CDR3 consists of 12 residues. Germline CDR1 is SQVTM and CDR2 is ANQGSEA. The CDR3 sequence: CSVARSSNEQFF. The CDR3, as DNA: TGCAGCGTCGCCAGATCCTCCAATGAGCAGTTCTTC.

This clonotype has a count of ten or more. V gene TRBV20-1 combines with J gene TRBJ1-2, with D possibly being TRBD1 (5 bases). Germline V gene lookup returns CDR1 DFQATT and CDR2 SNEGSKA (reference sequence). This CDR3 is built from 14 residues. Trimming cost V 0 bases and J 3 bases, with 11 bases left between them. CDR3 sequence: CSARDVQAHYGYTF. The CDR3 DNA reads as TGCAGTGCTAGAGATGTACAGGCGCACTATGGCTACACCTTC.

The V and J genes are TRBV9 and TRBJ2-2; the D is unclear. The CDR3 has 15 residues. The ends were cut back, 4 bases at V and 0 bases at J, with 10 bases in the middle. Germline V lookup: CDR1 SGDLS, CDR2 YYNGEE. The CDR3 protein is CASSPRPTNTGELFF. DNA of the CDR3: TGTGCCAGCAGCCCCCGACCTACGAACACCGGGGAGCTGTTTTTT.

This clonotype appeared a few times. V usage is TRBV20-1 and J usage is TRBJ2-7, with D possibly being TRBD2 (5 bases). V was pared by 2 bases and J by 0 bases, with 14 bases between. This CDR3 is built from 15 residues. Germline loops: CDR1 DFQATT, CDR2 SNEGSKA (reference sequence). This chain's CDR3 is CSARSLTTSSYEQYF. The CDR3 DNA reads TGCAGTGCTAGATCCCTGACTACCAGCTCCTACGAGCAGTACTTC.

This clonotype came up many times. The chain uses TRBV5-1 and TRBJ2-1, with D perhaps matching TRBD1 (6 bases). Trimming left V 0 bases short and J 7 bases short, with 14 bases between. The CDR3 contains 15 residues. Germline assignment: CDR1 SGHRS and CDR2 YFSETQ. CDR3 sequence (DNA): TGCGCCAGCAGCTTGGCATTCTCAGGGGCGAATGAGCAGTTCTTC. It specifies CASSLAFSGANEQFF. The variable domain in full, completed from reference TRBV5-1 and TRBJ2-1, reads KAGVTQTPRYLIKTRGQQVTLSCSPISGHRSVSWYQQTPGQGLQFLFEYFSETQRNKGNFPGRFSGRQFSNSRSEMNVSTLELGDSALYLCASSLAFSGANEQFFGPGTRLTVL.

A remark on this clonotype: This may be a read error: a much more frequent sequence differs by one nucleotide. The J gene is TRBJ2-2, the V gene TRBV12-3 or TRBV12-4; possibly TRBD2 for D (7 bases). CDR3 length equals 15 residues. Trimming shortened V by 2 bases and J by 6 bases, and 13 bases separated the two germline ends. The DNA for the CDR3 is TGTGCCAGCAGTTTACCCAACGGGGGGCCCGGGGAGCTGTTTTTT. As protein: CASSLPNGGPGELFF.